This passage covers 28 T cell receptor beta chains from one sample sequenced in a study of neurological immune-mediated disorders. From the 5' RACE reads, TCRdb called clonotypes with MiXCR, one entry per CDR3 protein. The sample lists tens of thousands of distinct CDR3 sequences; approximately 10% were seen once. The material sequenced was PBMCs. These receptors originate from a man in his 60s in good health.

This clonotype was found many times. The rearrangement joins TRBV20-1 to TRBJ1-5; D ambiguous. The CDR3 runs to 16 residues. Trimming left V 4 bases short and J 0 bases short, with 16 bases between. Germline CDR1 DFQATT, CDR2 SNEGSKA (reference sequence). For the CDR3, the DNA is TGCAGTGCTACCGGGCCCCTCAAAGATAGCAATCAGCCCCAGCATTTT. Protein product: CSATGPLKDSNQPQHF.

This clonotype was observed at least ten times. The rearrangement links TRBV28 to TRBJ1-1, with 7 positions matching TRBD1. CDR1 MDHEN and CDR2 SYDVKM come from the germline V gene. The length of the CDR3 is 12 residues. V was clipped by 6 bases and J by 5 bases; unmatched bases: 3. The CDR3 spells CASSGQETEAFF. DNA of the CDR3: TGTGCCAGCAGCGGACAGGAAACTGAAGCTTTCTTT.

This clonotype was seen only a few times. The chain employs TRBV20-1 and TRBJ1-4; 8 bases agree with TRBD1. This CDR3 is built from 14 residues. CDR1 DFQATT and CDR2 SNEGSKA come from the germline V gene (reference sequence). Trimming took 8 bases from V and 7 from J; bases not matched to a gene: 12. The CDR3 is CSSTVGQGREKLFF. The CDR3 DNA is TGCAGTTCTACTGTAGGACAGGGTCGTGAAAAACTGTTTTTT.

There are many counts of this clonotype. The V and J genes are TRBV5-1 and TRBJ1-1; tentative D call: TRBD1 (5 bases). Germline V gene sequence: CDR1 SGHRS, CDR2 YFSETQ. The CDR3 sequence is 13 residues long. Trimming stripped 3 bases from V and 6 bases from J, with 12 bases between. CDR3 nucleotide sequence: TGCGCCAGCAGCTGGGGGGGGATCCCTGAAGCTTTCTTT. Amino acids: CASSWGGIPEAFF.

A remark on this clonotype: A single base separates this from a much larger clone, so it may be a read error. This chain joins TRBV9 and TRBJ2-5; TRBD1 agrees at 8 bases. The J segment lost 7 bases and the V segment lost 3 bases, leaving 14 bases of the junction unmatched. CDR1 and CDR2 from the germline V gene are SGDLS and YYNGEE. The CDR3 contains 16 residues. CDR3 in amino acids: CASSAPGTGVKGTQYF. The DNA of the CDR3 is TGTGCCAGCAGCGCACCCGGGACAGGCGTGAAGGGGACCCAGTACTTC. The variable domain in full, with the rest retrieved from reference TRBV9 and TRBJ2-5, is DSGVTQTPKHLITATGQRVTLRCSPRSGDLSVYWYQQSLDQGLQFLIQYYNGEERAKGNILERFSAQQFPDLHSELNLSSLELGDSALYFCASSAPGTGVKGTQYFGPGTRLLVL.

J is TRBJ1-5 and V is TRBV6-6; D is unresolved. Germline V gene lookup returns CDR1 MNHNY and CDR2 SVGAGI (reference sequence). The length of the CDR3 is 13 residues. V was shortened by 4 bases and J by 6 bases, with 10 bases between the two germline ends. The CDR3 bases are TGTGCCAGCAGTTCGTCCGGGTTTCAGCCCCAGCATTTT. It yields the protein CASSSSGFQPQHF.

This clonotype was detected many times. The chain links TRBV20-1 to TRBJ1-1; D is possibly TRBD1 (6 bases). The CDR3 totals 14 residues. The V gene's germline CDR1 is DFQATT and CDR2 SNEGSKA (reference sequence). DNA of the CDR3: TGCAGCGTAGGGGGAAGGAACATGAACACTGAAGCTTTCTTT. Translating gives CSVGGRNMNTEAFF.

This clonotype came up once. This may stem from a read error, because a much larger clone lies one nucleotide away. V usage is TRBV10-3 and J usage is TRBJ1-1, with 9 bases lining up with TRBD1. Germline CDR1 and CDR2: ENHRY and SYGVKD. There are 15 residues in the CDR3. The CDR3 DNA sequence: TGTGTCATCAGGGAGATGGGACAGGGGAACACTGAAGCTTTCTTT. Protein: CVIREMGQGNTEAFF.

This clonotype was observed at least ten times. This chain connects TRBV20-1 to TRBJ1-4; possibly TRBD1 for D (5 bases). V was shortened by 6 bases and J by 0 bases, with 8 bases between the two germline ends. CDR1 is DFQATT and CDR2 is SNEGSKA in the germline V gene (reference sequence). The length of the CDR3 is 13 residues. The CDR3, as DNA: TGCAGTGCCTCGACAGCAACTAATGAAAAACTGTTTTTT. As protein: CSASTATNEKLFF.

At least ten counts were recorded for this clonotype. V and J are TRBV6-1 and TRBJ2-7, with D possibly matching TRBD2 (6 bases). Per germline, CDR1 MNHNS and CDR2 SASEGT. This CDR3 is 14 amino acids long. V lost 4 bases and J 4 bases, leaving 14 bases between the germline ends. The CDR3 region is CASSAAGRRYEQYF. CDR3 in DNA: TGTGCCAGCAGTGCGGCAGGGAGGAGGTACGAGCAGTACTTC.

There are many counts of this clonotype. The V call is TRBV5-1, the J call TRBJ2-5; D is possibly TRBD2 (5 bases). The germline V gene encodes CDR1 SGHRS and CDR2 YFSETQ. The V gene lost 0 bases and the J gene lost 6 bases, with 9 bases spanning the gap. This CDR3 contains 13 residues. The CDR3 protein is CASSLAGGQTQYF. The CDR3 region has the DNA TGCGCCAGCAGCTTGGCCGGAGGCCAGACCCAGTACTTC.

Ten or more counts support this clonotype. The chain employs TRBV18 and TRBJ2-7; 7 positions agree with TRBD1. Trimming at V came to 0 bases and at J to 3 bases, leaving 8 bases not matched to a gene. This CDR3 region has 16 residues. Per germline, CDR1 KGHSH and CDR2 LQKENI. CDR3 loop: CASSPPTAGGSYEQYF. The CDR3 DNA reads as TGTGCCAGCTCACCACCTACCGCAGGGGGAAGCTACGAGCAGTACTTC.

The chain is built from TRBV18 and TRBJ2-1, with 11 bases matching TRBD2. The V and J ends lost 0 bases and 6 bases, in that order; junction bases with no gene match: 4. CDR1 KGHSH and CDR2 LQKENI come from the germline V gene. The CDR3 has 16 amino acids. The CDR3 sequence is CASSPPGTSGSNEQFF. The DNA of the CDR3 is TGTGCCAGCTCACCACCCGGGACTAGCGGCTCCAATGAGCAGTTCTTC. Combining the CDR3 with reference TRBV18 and TRBJ2-1 gives the whole variable domain NAGVMQNPRHLVRRRGQEARLRCSPMKGHSHVYWYRQLPEEGLKFMVYLQKENIIDESGMPKERFSAEFPKEGPSILRIQQVVRGDSAAYFCASSPPGTSGSNEQFFGPGTRLTVL.

This clonotype was seen many times. This chain links TRBV6-2 or TRBV6-3 with TRBJ2-7; D call uncertain. The CDR3 is 11 residues long. Germline CDR1 and CDR2: MNHEY and SVGEGT. V was pared by 3 bases and J by 5 bases, with 5 bases between. CDR3 DNA sequence: TGTGCCAGCAGTTATCCGCACGAGCAGTACTTC. Translation gives CASSYPHEQYF.

This clonotype was recorded at least ten times. CDR3 residues: CSASKLPPSDTQYF. In DNA, the CDR3 is TGCAGTGCTAGCAAACTACCCCCCTCAGATACGCAGTATTTT. This sequence joins TRBV20-1 and TRBJ2-3; unclear D gene. The CDR3 runs 14 residues. V was cut by 3 bases and J by 4 bases, with 14 bases left in between. CDR1 DFQATT and CDR2 SNEGSKA come from the germline V gene (reference sequence).

Many counts were recorded for this clonotype. The chain joins TRBV29-1 to TRBJ1-2; 7 bases match TRBD1. The CDR3 sequence is 13 residues long. Germline-derived CDR1 and CDR2 are SQVTM and ANQGSEA. J was trimmed by 8 bases and V by 7 bases; bases with no gene match: 13. CDR3 in amino acids: CSAVPTDRVGYTF. The CDR3 DNA reads TGCAGCGCCGTCCCGACCGACAGGGTAGGCTACACCTTC.

This clonotype was recorded many times. This sequence joins TRBV20-1 and TRBJ2-3; TRBD2 aligns across 10 bases. The CDR3 totals 16 residues. Germline V gives CDR1 DFQATT, CDR2 SNEGSKA (reference sequence). J gave up 4 bases and V 3 bases, and 10 bases lay outside the gene matches. The CDR3, as DNA: TGCAGTGCTAGGTGGCCCTATAGCGGGGGGCCAGATACGCAGTATTTT. It yields the protein CSARWPYSGGPDTQYF.

This clonotype was detected only a few times. CDR3 loop: CSVEANSYEQYF. The CDR3 DNA reads TGCAGCGTTGAAGCCAATTCCTACGAGCAGTACTTC. The V call is TRBV29-1, the J call TRBJ2-7; the D is unclear. This CDR3 is 12 amino acids long. Germline values: CDR1 SQVTM, CDR2 ANQGSEA. V was trimmed by 1 base and J by 1 base, leaving 5 bases between them.

Many counts were recorded for this clonotype. This chain joins TRBV7-2 and TRBJ2-7; D is ambiguous. The CDR3 sequence is 14 residues long. Germline V gene lookup returns CDR1 SGHTA and CDR2 FQGNSA. The V end was cut by 1 base, the J end by 1 base, with 8 bases between. CDR3 region: CASSLDRGSYEQYF. CDR3 nucleotides: TGTGCCAGCAGCTTAGATCGCGGTTCCTACGAGCAGTACTTC.

This clonotype was picked up a small number of times. This chain links TRBV25-1 with TRBJ1-2; D gene ambiguous. CDR3 size: 13 residues. Deletions cut 3 bases from V and 3 bases from J, with 8 bases between. Germline CDR1 reads MGHDK; CDR2 reads SYGVNS. CDR3 coding DNA: TGTGCCAGCAGTGATAGGGTCGACTATGGCTACACCTTC. Translation gives CASSDRVDYGYTF.

This clonotype was observed at least ten times. This rearrangement joins TRBV20-1 to TRBJ2-3; possibly TRBD1 for D (7 bases). This CDR3 has 14 residues. Germline V CDR1 and CDR2: DFQATT, SNEGSKA (reference sequence). Trimming left V 5 bases short and J 6 bases short, with 18 bases between. The CDR3 nucleotides are TGCAGTGCTTCCCCCAGGGGGGCAGGGGATACGCAGTATTTT. This codes for CSASPRGAGDTQYF.

This chain links TRBV5-1 with TRBJ2-5; TRBD2 aligns across 10 bases. The germline CDR1 and CDR2 sequences are SGHRS and YFSETQ. CDR3 length: 17 residues. J was trimmed by 3 bases and V by 1 base; bases with no gene match: 9. CDR3 nucleotides: TGCGCCAGCAGCTTGTTAGCGGGGGGATCCTCTGAAGAGACCCAGTACTTC. Translation gives CASSLLAGGSSEETQYF.

This clonotype has at least ten counts. The CDR3 region is CASSEQPRGSGNTIYF. The CDR3 DNA sequence: TGTGCCAGCAGTGAACAGCCGCGCGGCTCTGGAAACACCATATATTTT. This chain joins TRBV6-1 and TRBJ1-3, with D uncertain. Trimming left V 2 bases short and J 0 bases short, with 11 bases between. The CDR3 extends over 16 amino acids. Germline V gene sequence: CDR1 MNHNS, CDR2 SASEGT.

This sequence joins TRBV20-1 and TRBJ2-3; 7 bases match TRBD2. Unmatched junction bases numbered 7, after V lost 5 bases and J lost 2 bases. CDR1 is DFQATT, CDR2 SNEGSKA, per germline (reference sequence). CDR3 length equals 14 residues. For the CDR3, the DNA is TGCAGTGCTGACCCAAGCGGGACCACAGATACGCAGTATTTT. Amino acids: CSADPSGTTDTQYF.

This clonotype has ten or more counts. J is TRBJ2-1 and V is TRBV7-2; TRBD1 is a possible D gene (7 bases). Germline values: CDR1 SGHTA, CDR2 FQGNSA. V dropped 2 bases and J dropped 7 bases, with 18 bases sitting between them. The CDR3 runs 16 residues. CDR3 sequence reads: CASSLFGRGEDNEQFF. The CDR3 coding sequence is TGTGCCAGCAGCTTATTCGGCAGGGGGGAGGATAATGAGCAGTTCTTC.

This clonotype came up many times. The CDR3 spells CASRANTGGFIGNTIYF. As DNA, the CDR3 is TGTGCCAGCAGAGCCAATACAGGGGGCTTCATTGGAAACACCATATATTTT. The chain combines TRBV12-3 or TRBV12-4 with TRBJ1-3; TRBD1 aligns across 9 bases. The CDR3 sequence is 17 residues long. V gave up 6 bases and J gave up 3 bases; unmatched junction bases: 12.

Many counts were recorded for this clonotype. Its ends do not fully match the called genes, so a read error is possible. J is TRBJ2-1 and V is TRBV12-3 or TRBV12-4; D gene unclear. This CDR3 is 10 amino acids long. The DNA for the CDR3 is TGTGCCAGCAGTTTAGGGAGACTGCACTTC. Its protein product is CASSLGRLHF.

This clonotype has ten or more counts. The chain couples TRBV10-3 to TRBJ1-2, with 9 bases fitting TRBD1. V lost 4 bases and J lost 5; bases outside the gene matches: 14. The V gene's germline CDR1 is ENHRY and CDR2 SYGVKD. This CDR3 is built from 17 residues. CDR3 coding DNA: TGTGCCATCAGTGCCTCCTCGGGACAGGGATGGGAGTATGGCTACACCTTC. Protein sequence: CAISASSGQGWEYGYTF.